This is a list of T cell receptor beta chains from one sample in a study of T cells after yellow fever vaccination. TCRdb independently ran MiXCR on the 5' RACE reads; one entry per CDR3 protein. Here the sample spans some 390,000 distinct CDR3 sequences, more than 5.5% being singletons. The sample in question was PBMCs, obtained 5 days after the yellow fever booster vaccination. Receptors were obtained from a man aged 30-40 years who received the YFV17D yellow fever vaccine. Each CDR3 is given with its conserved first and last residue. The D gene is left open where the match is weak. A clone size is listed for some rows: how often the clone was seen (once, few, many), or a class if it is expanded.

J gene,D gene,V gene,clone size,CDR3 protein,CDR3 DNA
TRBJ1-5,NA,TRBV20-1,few,CSASGAGGTNQPQHF,TGCAGTGCTAGCGGGGCGGGCGGTACCAATCAGCCCCAGCATTTT
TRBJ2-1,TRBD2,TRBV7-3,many,CASSLTWTSGKNEQFF,TGTGCCAGCAGCTTAACGTGGACTAGCGGGAAAAATGAGCAGTTCTTC
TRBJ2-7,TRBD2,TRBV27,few,CASSLRPPLGGRSSEQYF,TGTGCCAGCAGTTTAAGGCCCCCGTTGGGCGGGAGGTCGAGCGAGCAGTACTTC
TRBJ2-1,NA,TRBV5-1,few,CASSQGGSGNIYEQFF,TGCGCCAGCAGCCAGGGGGGTAGCGGGAATATCTATGAGCAGTTCTTC
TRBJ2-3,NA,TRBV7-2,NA,CASSPGRRGTDTQYF,TGTGCCAGCAGCCCGGGGCGACGGGGCACAGATACGCAGTATTTT
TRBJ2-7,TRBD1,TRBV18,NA,CASSPPDRGNYEQYF,TGTGCCAGCTCACCTCCTGACAGGGGGAATTACGAGCAGTACTTC
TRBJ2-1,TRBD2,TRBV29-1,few,CSVAPSGIYEQFF,TGCAGCGTTGCCCCTAGCGGGATCTATGAGCAGTTCTTC
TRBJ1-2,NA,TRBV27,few,CASMGGINYGYTF,TGTGCCAGCATGGGTGGGATCAACTATGGCTACACCTTC
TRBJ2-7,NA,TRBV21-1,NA,CASSKDVRGLIYEQYF,TGTGCCAGCAGCAAAGATGTCAGGGGCCTAATCTACGAGCAGTACTTC
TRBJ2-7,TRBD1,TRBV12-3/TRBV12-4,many,CASSHGTGGVFEQYF,TGTGCCAGCAGTCACGGGACAGGAGGCGTGTTCGAGCAGTACTTC
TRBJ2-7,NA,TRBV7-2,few,CASSFIYPAYEQYF,TGTGCCAGCAGCTTCATATACCCAGCGTACGAGCAGTACTTC